Listed below are T cell receptor beta chains from one sample, sequenced in a study of shared clonotypes between healthy human individuals. TCRdb keeps only in-frame clones here, not all; method: immunoSEQ multiplex PCR. The table records a few million clones, roughly 93% of them present only once. Source material: naive CD4+ T cells from PBMCs. These receptors were collected from a man younger than 30 in good health. Some clones in this sample may be carry-over from other donors' samples. CDR3s include the opening cysteine and the closing phenylalanine or tryptophan. A D gene is named only where the DNA matches it firmly. Size is omitted from some rows. Given values are once, few, many or a class for expanded clones.

abundance: NA; v_gene: TRBV9; j_gene: TRBJ2-3; d_gene: NA; CDR3nt: TGTGCCAGCAGCTCGCATCAGGGCCTAAGCACAGATACGCAGTATTTT; CDR3aa: CASSSHQGLSTDTQYF
abundance: NA; v_gene: TRBV4-1; j_gene: TRBJ1-1; d_gene: NA; CDR3nt: TGCGCCAGCAGCCTCCTAGGGGAGGGATTCACTGAAGCTTTCTTT; CDR3aa: CASSLLGEGFTEAFF
abundance: NA; v_gene: TRBV7-3; j_gene: TRBJ2-3; d_gene: NA; CDR3nt: TGTGCCAGCAGCTTAGATCGTGTTTCGGATACGCAGTATTTT; CDR3aa: CASSLDRVSDTQYF
abundance: NA; v_gene: TRBV27; j_gene: TRBJ2-5; d_gene: NA; CDR3nt: TGTGCCAGCAGTTTAAGGGGCTCAACCCAGTACTTC; CDR3aa: CASSLRGSTQYF
abundance: NA; v_gene: TRBV5-1; j_gene: TRBJ1-2; d_gene: NA; CDR3nt: TGCGCCAGCACACCGGGAGGGGACTATGGCTACACCTTC; CDR3aa: CASTPGGDYGYTF
abundance: NA; v_gene: TRBV2; j_gene: TRBJ1-5; d_gene: NA; CDR3nt: TGTGCCAGCAGTGTGTGGGGAGGGAATCAGCCCCAGCATTTT; CDR3aa: CASSVWGGNQPQHF
abundance: NA; v_gene: TRBV11-3; j_gene: TRBJ2-2; d_gene: TRBD2; CDR3nt: TGTGCCAGCAGCTCACGGACTAGTGTCGGGGAGCTGTTTTTT; CDR3aa: CASSSRTSVGELFF
abundance: NA; v_gene: TRBV2; j_gene: TRBJ2-5; d_gene: TRBD2; CDR3nt: TGTGCCAGCAGTAATGGACTAGCGGGGGGGGAGGACCAGTACTTC; CDR3aa: CASSNGLAGGEDQYF
abundance: NA; v_gene: TRBV7-9; j_gene: TRBJ2-2; d_gene: TRBD2; CDR3nt: TGTGCCAGCAGCACACGACTAGCGGAGAACACCGGGGAGCTGTTTTTT; CDR3aa: CASSTRLAENTGELFF
abundance: NA; v_gene: TRBV28; j_gene: TRBJ2-2; d_gene: TRBD2; CDR3nt: TGTGCCAGCAGTTTCGGGGGGTCGGGCACCGGGGAGCTGTTTTTT; CDR3aa: CASSFGGSGTGELFF
abundance: NA; v_gene: TRBV10-2; j_gene: TRBJ2-2; d_gene: NA; CDR3nt: TGCGCCAGCAGTGACCGGGTTTCGTCCGGGGAGCTGTTTTTT; CDR3aa: CASSDRVSSGELFF
abundance: NA; v_gene: TRBV7-3; j_gene: TRBJ2-1; d_gene: NA; CDR3nt: TGTGCCAGCAGCTCGACCCGGGACACCTCCTACAATGAGCAGTTCTTC; CDR3aa: CASSSTRDTSYNEQFF
abundance: NA; v_gene: TRBV6-5; j_gene: TRBJ2-1; d_gene: NA; CDR3nt: TGTGCCAGCAGGTATGCACAGGGATTTGAGCAGTTCTTC; CDR3aa: CASRYAQGFEQFF
abundance: NA; v_gene: TRBV6-1; j_gene: TRBJ2-1; d_gene: NA; CDR3nt: TGTGCCAGCAGTGTGGAGTCGGGGGCCTACAATGAGCAGTTCTTC; CDR3aa: CASSVESGAYNEQFF
abundance: NA; v_gene: TRBV27; j_gene: TRBJ1-2; d_gene: TRBD1; CDR3nt: TGTGCCAGCAGTTTATCCAGGGGGACTCTGGGCTACACCTTC; CDR3aa: CASSLSRGTLGYTF
abundance: NA; v_gene: TRBV4-1; j_gene: TRBJ2-7; d_gene: TRBD1; CDR3nt: TGCGCCAGCAGCCAAGCTCCACGTAGCTGGGACAGTCACTACGAGCAGTACTTC; CDR3aa: CASSQAPRSWDSHYEQYF
abundance: few; v_gene: TRBV5-1; j_gene: TRBJ2-1; d_gene: TRBD2; CDR3nt: TGCGCCAGCAGTCCAGGACTAGTGTCTGGCGATGAGCAGTTCTTC; CDR3aa: CASSPGLVSGDEQFF
abundance: NA; v_gene: TRBV28; j_gene: TRBJ1-5; d_gene: TRBD1; CDR3nt: TGTGCCAGCAGCCAGCCAGGGGGCTTTCAGCCCCAGCATTTT; CDR3aa: CASSQPGGFQPQHF
abundance: NA; v_gene: TRBV5-1; j_gene: TRBJ2-7; d_gene: NA; CDR3nt: TGCGCCAGCAGCTCCCTCCTGGAATCCGAGCAGTACTTC; CDR3aa: CASSSLLESEQYF
abundance: once; v_gene: TRBV29-1; j_gene: TRBJ2-5; d_gene: NA; CDR3nt: TGCAGCGTTGGATTAGGAGCCCGAAAGGAAGAGACCCAGTACTTC; CDR3aa: CSVGLGARKEETQYF
abundance: NA; v_gene: TRBV6-6; j_gene: TRBJ1-2; d_gene: TRBD1; CDR3nt: TGTGCCAGCAGTTCTCTCGGACAGGGGCTTGGCTACACCTTC; CDR3aa: CASSSLGQGLGYTF
abundance: NA; v_gene: TRBV2; j_gene: TRBJ2-7; d_gene: NA; CDR3nt: TGTGCCAGCAGTGGTCGCGGGAAGATGGCCTACGAGCAGTACTTC; CDR3aa: CASSGRGKMAYEQYF
abundance: NA; v_gene: TRBV5-1; j_gene: TRBJ2-2; d_gene: TRBD1; CDR3nt: TGCGCCAGCAGCTTGTCGACAGGGGGCGTCACCGGGGAGCTGTTTTTT; CDR3aa: CASSLSTGGVTGELFF
abundance: NA; v_gene: TRBV4-2; j_gene: TRBJ2-1; d_gene: TRBD2; CDR3nt: TGTGCCAGCAGCCAAGGCGGGACTAGCGGTGCTTACAATGAGCAGTTCTTC; CDR3aa: CASSQGGTSGAYNEQFF
abundance: once; v_gene: TRBV29-1; j_gene: TRBJ1-2; d_gene: NA; CDR3nt: TGCAGCGTGGAAGACAATTCGCCTAACTATGGCTACACCTTC; CDR3aa: CSVEDNSPNYGYTF
abundance: NA; v_gene: TRBV5-1; j_gene: TRBJ2-1; d_gene: TRBD2; CDR3nt: TGCGCCAGCAGCCCGCGGGGTAGCGGGGGTTACAATGAGCAGTTCTTC; CDR3aa: CASSPRGSGGYNEQFF
abundance: NA; v_gene: TRBV5-4; j_gene: TRBJ2-2; d_gene: NA; CDR3nt: TGTGCCAGCAGCACCCGGACGGAGAACACCGGGGAGCTGTTTTTT; CDR3aa: CASSTRTENTGELFF
abundance: NA; v_gene: TRBV7-9; j_gene: TRBJ2-2; d_gene: NA; CDR3nt: TGTGCCAGCAGCTTAGCGGGGGATCGGGTCACCGGGGAGCTGTTTTTT; CDR3aa: CASSLAGDRVTGELFF